These 24 T cell receptor beta chains were all obtained from the same sample, sequenced in a study of T cell changes during pregnancy in multiple sclerosis. Measured with immunoSEQ multiplex PCR; TCRdb has only the in-frame clones, and not every one. This sample yields 30,000 to 50,000 clones, of which 91% are seen a single time; around 0.5% belongs to the top ten. Sequences were derived from CD4+ T cells from peripheral blood mononuclear cells, sampled in the third trimester of pregnancy. The receptors originated from a female donor in good health, enrolled as a control in a pregnancy study.

The genes are TRBV18 and TRBJ1-4; D is unresolved. Looked up from germline, CDR1 is KGHSH and CDR2 is LQKENI. V lost 6 bases and J lost 7, with 12 bases in between. The CDR3 loop spans 13 amino acids. The CDR3 here is CASSPGGSEKLFF. CDR3 DNA: TGTGCCAGCTCCCCTGGAGGGAGTGAAAAACTGTTTTTT. The full variable domain, in which reference TRBV18 and TRBJ1-4 provide the parts outside the CDR3, is NAGVMQNPRHLVRRRGQEARLRCSPMKGHSHVYWYRQLPEEGLKFMVYLQKENIIDESGMPKERFSAEFPKEGPSILRIQQVVRGDSAAYFCASSPGGSEKLFFGSGTQLSVL.

The CDR3 loop reads CAWSFPTPYEQYF. CDR3 coding DNA: TGTGCCTGGAGTTTTCCAACTCCTTACGAGCAGTACTTC. The chain has TRBV30 and TRBJ2-7; D call uncertain. The CDR3 contains 13 residues. Trimming stripped 2 bases from V and 4 bases from J, with 12 bases between. Germline CDR1 reads GTSNPN; CDR2 reads SVGIG (reference sequence).

By share, this clone counts as medium-sized. The rearrangement links TRBV19 to TRBJ1-2; 8 bases fit TRBD1. The junction had 5 bases not matched to a gene; V was cut back by 3 bases and J by 8 bases. CDR1 is LNHDA, CDR2 SQIVND, per germline (reference sequence). The CDR3 runs to 13 residues. CDR3 in DNA: TGTGCCAGTAGTATGGACAGGGTTCGAGGCTACACCTTC. This sequence encodes CASSMDRVRGYTF.

The J gene is TRBJ2-5, the V gene TRBV6-1; 7 bases line up with TRBD1. Germline assignment: CDR1 MNHNS and CDR2 SASEGT. The CDR3 is made up of 15 amino acids. V dropped 8 bases and J dropped 1; count of bases not matched to a gene: 10. CDR3 sequence: CASVRGTVFQETQYF. The CDR3, as DNA: TGTGCCAGCGTAAGAGGGACAGTGTTCCAAGAGACCCAGTACTTC.

The V gene is TRBV5-1, the J gene TRBJ2-1; 12 positions agree with TRBD2. The CDR3 length is 16 residues. V dropped 4 bases and J dropped 2; count of bases not matched to a gene: 4. CDR1 and CDR2 (germline): SGHRS, YFSETQ. The CDR3 coding sequence is TGCGCCAGCAGCACGACTAGCGGGAGCGCCTACAATGAGCAGTTCTTC. Amino acids: CASSTTSGSAYNEQFF.

The V call is TRBV5-4, the J call TRBJ2-1; 12 nucleotides align to TRBD2. The CDR3 has 15 residues. V was clipped by 3 bases and J by 4 bases; unmatched bases: 2. Germline V gene sequence: CDR1 SGHNT, CDR2 YYREEE (reference sequence). In DNA, the CDR3 is TGTGCCAGCAGCTACGGACTAGCGGGGTACAATGAGCAGTTCTTC. It codes for CASSYGLAGYNEQFF.

This clone was detected a few times. The chain has TRBV30 and TRBJ2-3; no reliable D call. Trimming left V 2 bases short and J 0 bases short, with 3 bases between. This CDR3 contains 12 residues. Per the germline V gene, CDR1 is GTSNPN and CDR2 is SVGIG (reference sequence). The CDR3 DNA follows: TGTGCCTGGAGTTCTAGCACAGATACGCAGTATTTT. This sequence encodes CAWSSSTDTQYF.

This clone was picked up a small number of times. The genes are TRBV2 and TRBJ1-5; the D gene is possibly TRBD1 (5 bases). CDR1 and CDR2 (germline): SNHLY, FYNNEI. This CDR3 has 15 residues. V lost 2 bases to trimming and J lost 3 bases, with 11 bases between them. The CDR3: CASSERGRPNQPQHF. The CDR3 DNA sequence: TGTGCCAGCAGTGAAAGGGGCAGGCCCAATCAGCCCCAGCATTTT.

The V gene is TRBV30, the J gene TRBJ2-7, with no clear D. Germline V gene lookup returns CDR1 GTSNPN and CDR2 SVGIG (reference sequence). This CDR3 comprises 12 residues. V shed 4 bases and J shed 0 bases, with 7 bases lying between them. The CDR3 here is CAWTRGSYEQYF. The DNA for the CDR3 is TGTGCCTGGACCCGAGGCTCCTACGAGCAGTACTTC.

The chain is built from TRBV5-1 and TRBJ1-4; the D is unclear. With 4 bases removed from V and 5 bases from J, the gap between germline ends came to 12 bases. There are 14 residues in the CDR3. Looked up from germline, CDR1 is SGHRS and CDR2 is YFSETQ. CDR3 protein: CASSGGVRNEKLFF. CDR3 coding DNA: TGCGCCAGCAGCGGTGGAGTTAGGAATGAAAAACTGTTTTTT. Full variable domain (rest looked up from reference TRBV5-1 and TRBJ1-4): KAGVTQTPRYLIKTRGQQVTLSCSPISGHRSVSWYQQTPGQGLQFLFEYFSETQRNKGNFPGRFSGRQFSNSRSEMNVSTLELGDSALYLCASSGGVRNEKLFFGSGTQLSVL.

CDR3 loop: CASSTARTGTYGYTF. Here the CDR3 DNA reads TGTGCCAGCAGCACCGCGCGGACAGGGACCTATGGCTACACCTTC. This sequence joins TRBV7-9 and TRBJ1-2, with TRBD1 identical over 8 bases. This CDR3 contains 15 residues. Trimming took 5 bases from V and 4 from J; bases not matched to a gene: 9. Germline loops: CDR1 SEHNR, CDR2 FQNEAQ (reference sequence).

A single count supports this clone. This chain links TRBV7-2 with TRBJ1-3; perhaps TRBD1 as D (6 bases). CDR1 and CDR2 from the germline V gene are SGHTA and FQGNSA. The CDR3 runs 16 residues. V was pared by 5 bases and J by 4 bases, with 18 bases between. The CDR3 spells CASSPGGAVTGNTIYF. Here the CDR3 DNA reads TGTGCCAGCAGCCCTGGGGGGGCTGTGACCGGAAACACCATATATTTT. Full variable domain (remainder filled in from reference TRBV7-2 and TRBJ1-3): GAGVSQSPSNKVTEKGKDVELRCDPISGHTALYWYRQSLGQGLEFLIYFQGNSAPDKSGLPSDRFSAERTGGSVSTLTIQRTQQEDSAVYLCASSPGGAVTGNTIYFGEGSWLTVV.

This clone was seen only once. V gene TRBV7-3 combines with J gene TRBJ2-5; D is possibly TRBD2 (6 bases). The V gene lost 5 bases and the J gene lost 2 bases, with 15 bases spanning the gap. Germline CDR1 is SGHTA and CDR2 is FQGTGA. The CDR3 runs to 15 residues. The CDR3 here is CASSRRGLTQETQYF. CDR3 DNA: TGTGCCAGCAGCCGTCGAGGACTAACTCAAGAGACCCAGTACTTC.

The V and J genes are TRBV20-1 and TRBJ2-5; D ambiguous. V was pared by 6 bases and J by 2 bases, with 4 bases between. This CDR3 has 10 residues. The germline gives CDR1 DFQATT, CDR2 SNEGSKA (reference sequence). The chain's CDR3 is CSAHQETQYF. CDR3 bases: TGCAGTGCACATCAAGAGACCCAGTACTTC.

Points on this clone: At one end, the junction sequence differs from germline, possibly due to a read error. The CDR3, as DNA: TGTGCTAGCAGCTTAGTAGCGGGAGTTGCCTACAATGAGCAGTTCTTC. This gives the protein CASSLVAGVAYNEQFF. The chain links TRBV7-7 to TRBJ2-1; 9 bases agree with TRBD2. There are 16 residues in the CDR3. CDR1 is SSHAT, CDR2 FNYEAQ, per germline (reference sequence).

The V call is TRBV7-2, the J call TRBJ2-1; the D gene is possibly TRBD2 (5 bases). Germline V gives CDR1 SGHTA, CDR2 FQGNSA. The CDR3 has 14 residues. V was shortened by 5 bases and J by 6 bases, with 14 bases between the two germline ends. The CDR3 sequence: CASSLRERSNEQFF. The CDR3 DNA reads as TGTGCCAGCAGCCTCCGGGAAAGGTCCAATGAGCAGTTCTTC.

V is TRBV11-2 and J is TRBJ2-1, with D unclear. Trimming pared 2 bases from V and 6 bases from J, leaving 8 bases between. Germline V CDR1 and CDR2: SGHAT, FQNNGV. The CDR3 sequence is 13 residues long. The CDR3 bases are TGTGCCAGCAGCTTAAGAGAATTCAATGAGCAGTTCTTC. As protein: CASSLREFNEQFF. Full variable domain (rest looked up from reference TRBV11-2 and TRBJ2-1): EAGVAQSPRYKIIEKRQSVAFWCNPISGHATLYWYQQILGQGPKLLIQFQNNGVVDDSQLPKDRFSAERLKGVDSTLKIQPAKLEDSAVYLCASSLREFNEQFFGPGTRLTVL.

The V call is TRBV28, the J call TRBJ1-2; D remains ambiguous. Germline CDR1 reads MDHEN; CDR2 reads SYDVKM. V lost 7 bases to trimming and J lost 7 bases, with 19 bases between them. The CDR3 sequence is 14 residues long. CDR3 DNA: TGTGCCAGCAATCTTCCAGCCTCCGGCGGTGGCTACACCTTC. This sequence encodes CASNLPASGGGYTF.

The chain joins TRBV7-3 to TRBJ2-5, with 7 nucleotides matching TRBD1. The CDR3 length is 15 residues. Germline V gene sequence: CDR1 SGHTA, CDR2 FQGTGA. Trimming removed 2 bases from V and 4 bases from J; junction bases left unmatched: 7. DNA of the CDR3: TGTGCCAGCAGCTTAGGGCACAGGGGCAGAGAGACCCAGTACTTC. Translation: CASSLGHRGRETQYF.

This clone was counted between two and nine times. The chain is built from TRBV2 and TRBJ2-7; no reliable D call. Germline V gene data show CDR1 as SNHLY and CDR2 as FYNNEI. The ends were cut back, 5 bases at V and 2 bases at J, with 13 bases in the middle. The CDR3 is 14 residues long. DNA for the CDR3: TGTGCCAGCAGTTACTGGAGAGGAGCCTACGAGCAGTACTTC. Translated: CASSYWRGAYEQYF.

This sequence joins TRBV7-6 and TRBJ2-7; D might be TRBD1 (6 bases). CDR3 length: 16 residues. In germline, CDR1 is SGHVS, CDR2 FNYEAQ. Trimming removed 1 base at V and 2 bases at J, with 15 bases between. As DNA, the CDR3 is TGTGCCAGCAGCTTAGACCCAGGGTCAGGGGCCTACGAGCAGTACTTC. It translates to CASSLDPGSGAYEQYF. The full variable domain, rest sourced from reference TRBV7-6 and TRBJ2-7, is GAGVSQSPRYKVTKRGQDVALRCDPISGHVSLYWYRQALGQGPEFLTYFNYEAQQDKSGLPNDRFSAERPEGSISTLTIQRTEQRDSAMYRCASSLDPGSGAYEQYFGPGTRLTVT.

The CDR3 loop reads CASARDRATDTQYF. The CDR3 bases are TGTGCCAGCGCCCGGGACAGGGCAACAGATACGCAGTATTTT. The chain joins TRBV4-2 to TRBJ2-3, with TRBD1 identical over 9 bases. Germline CDR1 LGHNA, CDR2 YNFKEQ. J gave up 3 bases and V 8 bases, and 6 bases lay outside the gene matches. CDR3 length: 14 amino acids.

A word on this clone: Germline is not matched at one junction end, which may reflect a read error. The V and J genes are TRBV7-7 and TRBJ2-5; 12 nucleotides match TRBD2. The CDR3 totals 16 residues. The V gene's germline CDR1 is SSHAT and CDR2 FNYEAQ (reference sequence). For the CDR3, the DNA is TGTGCTAGCAGCTTAGGAGTTCTAGCGGGAGGGGAGACCCAGTACTTC. Amino acid sequence: CASSLGVLAGGETQYF.

The J gene is TRBJ2-3, the V gene TRBV10-2, with TRBD2 identical over 10 bases. Germline CDR1 is WSHSY and CDR2 is SAAADI. The CDR3 totals 14 residues. Unmatched junction bases numbered 4, after V lost 9 bases and J lost 1 base. CDR3 amino acids: CASKRGGGTDTQYF. The CDR3 region has the DNA TGCGCCAGTAAGCGGGGGGGTGGCACAGATACGCAGTATTTT.